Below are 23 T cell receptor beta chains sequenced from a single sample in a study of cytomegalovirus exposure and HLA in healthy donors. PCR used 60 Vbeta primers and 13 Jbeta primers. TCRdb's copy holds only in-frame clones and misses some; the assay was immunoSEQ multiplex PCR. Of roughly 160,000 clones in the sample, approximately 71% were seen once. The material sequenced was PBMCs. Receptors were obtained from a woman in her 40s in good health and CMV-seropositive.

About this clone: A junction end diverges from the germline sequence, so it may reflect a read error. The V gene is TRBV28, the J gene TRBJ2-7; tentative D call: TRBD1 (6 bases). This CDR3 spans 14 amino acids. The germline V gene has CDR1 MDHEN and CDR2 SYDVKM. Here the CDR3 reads CGSIGTGYPYEQYF. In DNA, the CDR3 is TGTGGCAGCATCGGTACAGGGTACCCCTACGAGCAGTACTTC.

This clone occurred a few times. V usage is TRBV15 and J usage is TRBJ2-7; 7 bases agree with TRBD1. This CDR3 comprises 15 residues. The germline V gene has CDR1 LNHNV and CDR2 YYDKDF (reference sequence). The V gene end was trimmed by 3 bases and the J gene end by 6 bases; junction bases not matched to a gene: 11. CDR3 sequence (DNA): TGTGCCACCAGCAGGGAGACAGGGACGGGTGGCGAGCAGTACTTC. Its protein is CATSRETGTGGEQYF. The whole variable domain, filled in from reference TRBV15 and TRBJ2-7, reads DAMVIQNPRYQVTQFGKPVTLSCSQTLNHNVMYWYQQKSSQAPKLLFHYYDKDFNNEADTPDNFQSRRPNTSFCFLDIRSPGLGDTAMYLCATSRETGTGGEQYFGPGTRLTVT.

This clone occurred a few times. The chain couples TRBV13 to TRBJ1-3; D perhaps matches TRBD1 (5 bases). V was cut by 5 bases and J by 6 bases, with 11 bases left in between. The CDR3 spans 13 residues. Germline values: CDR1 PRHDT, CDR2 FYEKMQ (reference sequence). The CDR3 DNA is TGTGCCAGCAGCCCGGGACTTCTAAACACCATATATTTT. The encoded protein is CASSPGLLNTIYF.

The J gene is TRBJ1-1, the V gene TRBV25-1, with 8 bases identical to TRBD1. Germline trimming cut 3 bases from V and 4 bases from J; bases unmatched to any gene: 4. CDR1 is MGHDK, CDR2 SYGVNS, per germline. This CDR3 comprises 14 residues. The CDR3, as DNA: TGTGCCAGCAGTGAGGGAGACAGGGGCACTGAAGCTTTCTTT. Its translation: CASSEGDRGTEAFF.

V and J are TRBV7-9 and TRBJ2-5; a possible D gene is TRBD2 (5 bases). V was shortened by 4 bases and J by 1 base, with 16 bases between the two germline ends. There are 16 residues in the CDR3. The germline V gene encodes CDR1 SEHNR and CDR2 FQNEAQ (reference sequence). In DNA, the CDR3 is TGTGCCAGCAGCTCTCCCCGCGCGGGCCGCCAAGAGACCCAGTACTTC. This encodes CASSSPRAGRQETQYF.

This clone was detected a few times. Here the CDR3 reads CASSHPGRGFDEQYF. DNA of the CDR3: TGTGCCAGCAGCCACCCGGGCAGGGGGTTCGACGAGCAGTACTTC. The V and J genes are TRBV4-2 and TRBJ2-7, with TRBD1 identical over 7 bases. CDR3 length equals 15 residues. The germline gives CDR1 LGHNA, CDR2 YNFKEQ. V shed 3 bases and J 5 bases; nucleotides not matched to a gene: 10.

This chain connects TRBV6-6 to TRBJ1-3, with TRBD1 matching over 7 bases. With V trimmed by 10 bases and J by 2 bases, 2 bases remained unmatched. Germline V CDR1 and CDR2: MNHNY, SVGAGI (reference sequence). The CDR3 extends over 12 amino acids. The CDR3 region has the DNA TGTGCCACCACAGGGGCTGGAAACACCATATATTTT. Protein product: CATTGAGNTIYF.

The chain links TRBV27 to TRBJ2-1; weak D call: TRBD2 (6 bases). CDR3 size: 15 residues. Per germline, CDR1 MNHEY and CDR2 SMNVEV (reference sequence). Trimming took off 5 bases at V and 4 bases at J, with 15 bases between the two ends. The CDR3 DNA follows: TGTGCCAGCAGTCCGACTAGGACCCTGTACAATGAGCAGTTCTTC. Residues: CASSPTRTLYNEQFF.

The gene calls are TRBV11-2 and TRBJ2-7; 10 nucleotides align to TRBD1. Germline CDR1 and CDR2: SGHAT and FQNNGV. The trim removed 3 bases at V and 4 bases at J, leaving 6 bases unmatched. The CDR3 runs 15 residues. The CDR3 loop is CASSFPGTGVYEQYF. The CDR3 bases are TGTGCCAGCAGCTTCCCCGGGACAGGGGTGTACGAGCAGTACTTC.

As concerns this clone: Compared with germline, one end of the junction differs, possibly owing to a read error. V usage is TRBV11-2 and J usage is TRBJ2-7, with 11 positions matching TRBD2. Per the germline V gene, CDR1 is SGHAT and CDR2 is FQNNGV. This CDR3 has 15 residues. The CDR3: CAGSQTSGTTYEQYF. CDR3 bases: TGTGCCGGCAGCCAGACTAGCGGGACGACCTACGAGCAGTACTTC.

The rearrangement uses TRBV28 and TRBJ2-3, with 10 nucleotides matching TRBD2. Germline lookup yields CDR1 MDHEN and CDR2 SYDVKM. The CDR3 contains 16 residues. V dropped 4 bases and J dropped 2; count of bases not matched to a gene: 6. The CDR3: CASSWDLAGDTDTQYF. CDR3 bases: TGTGCCAGCAGTTGGGATCTAGCGGGGGACACAGATACGCAGTATTTT. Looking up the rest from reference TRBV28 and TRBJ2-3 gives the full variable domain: DVKVTQSSRYLVKRTGEKVFLECVQDMDHENMFWYRQDPGLGLRLIYFSYDVKMKEKGDIPEGYSVSREKKERFSLILESASTNQTSMYLCASSWDLAGDTDTQYFGPGTRLTVL.

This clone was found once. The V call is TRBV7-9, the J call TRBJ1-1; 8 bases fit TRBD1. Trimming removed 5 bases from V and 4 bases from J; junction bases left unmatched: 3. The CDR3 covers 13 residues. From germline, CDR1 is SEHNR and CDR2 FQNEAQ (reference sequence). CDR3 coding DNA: TGTGCCAGCAGCCCCACAGGGGGCACTGAAGCTTTCTTT. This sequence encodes CASSPTGGTEAFF.

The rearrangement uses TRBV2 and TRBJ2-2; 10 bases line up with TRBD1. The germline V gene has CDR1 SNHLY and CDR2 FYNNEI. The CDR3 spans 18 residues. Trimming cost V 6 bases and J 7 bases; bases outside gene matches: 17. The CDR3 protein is CASRTGTGVGISRGELFF. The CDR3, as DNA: TGTGCCAGCAGAACCGGGACAGGGGTTGGTATATCCCGCGGGGAGCTGTTTTTT.

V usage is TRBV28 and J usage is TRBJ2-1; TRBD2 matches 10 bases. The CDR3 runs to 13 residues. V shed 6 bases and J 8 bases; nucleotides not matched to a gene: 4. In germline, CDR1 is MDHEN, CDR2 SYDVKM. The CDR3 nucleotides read TGTGCCAGCAGGCCTAGCGGGAGCGATGAGCAGTTCTTC. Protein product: CASRPSGSDEQFF.

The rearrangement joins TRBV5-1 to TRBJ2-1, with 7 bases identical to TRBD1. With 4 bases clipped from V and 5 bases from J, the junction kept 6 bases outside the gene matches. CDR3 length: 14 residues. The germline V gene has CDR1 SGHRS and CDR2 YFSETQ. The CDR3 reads CASSKDRVNNEQFF. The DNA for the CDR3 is TGCGCCAGCAGCAAAGACAGGGTGAACAATGAGCAGTTCTTC.

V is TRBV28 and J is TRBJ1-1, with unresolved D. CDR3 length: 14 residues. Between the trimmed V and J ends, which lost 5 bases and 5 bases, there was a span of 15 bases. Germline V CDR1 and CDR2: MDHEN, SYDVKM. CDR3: CASSIGSRVTEAFF. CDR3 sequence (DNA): TGTGCCAGCAGTATCGGGAGCAGAGTTACTGAAGCTTTCTTT. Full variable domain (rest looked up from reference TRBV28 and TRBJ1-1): DVKVTQSSRYLVKRTGEKVFLECVQDMDHENMFWYRQDPGLGLRLIYFSYDVKMKEKGDIPEGYSVSREKKERFSLILESASTNQTSMYLCASSIGSRVTEAFFGQGTRLTVV.

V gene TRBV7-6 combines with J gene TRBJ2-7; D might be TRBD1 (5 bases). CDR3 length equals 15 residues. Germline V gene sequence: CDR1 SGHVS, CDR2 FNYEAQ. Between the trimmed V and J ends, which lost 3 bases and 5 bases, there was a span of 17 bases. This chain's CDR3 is CASSLGQGGNNEQYF. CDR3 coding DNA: TGTGCCAGCAGCTTGGGGCAGGGTGGTAATAACGAGCAGTACTTC.

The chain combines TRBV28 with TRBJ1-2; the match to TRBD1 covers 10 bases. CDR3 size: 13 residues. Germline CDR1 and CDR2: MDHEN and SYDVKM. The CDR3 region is CVTMGTGDYGYTF. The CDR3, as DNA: TGTGTCACTATGGGGACAGGGGACTATGGCTACACCTTC.

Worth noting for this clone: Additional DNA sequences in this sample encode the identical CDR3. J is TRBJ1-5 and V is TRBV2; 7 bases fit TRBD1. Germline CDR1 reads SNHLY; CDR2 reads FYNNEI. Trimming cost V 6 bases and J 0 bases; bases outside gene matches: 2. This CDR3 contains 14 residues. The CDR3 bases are TGTGCCAGCAGAGGGGACAGTAGCAATCAGCCCCAGCATTTT. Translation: CASRGDSSNQPQHF.

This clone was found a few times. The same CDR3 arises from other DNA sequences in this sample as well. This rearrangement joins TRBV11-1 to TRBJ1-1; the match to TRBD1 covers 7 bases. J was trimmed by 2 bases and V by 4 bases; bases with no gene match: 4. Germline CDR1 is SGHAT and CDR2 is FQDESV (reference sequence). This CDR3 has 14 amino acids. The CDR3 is CASSSDRSNTEAFF. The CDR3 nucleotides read TGTGCCAGCAGCTCGGACAGGTCCAACACTGAAGCTTTCTTT. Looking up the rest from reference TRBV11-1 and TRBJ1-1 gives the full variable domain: EAEVAQSPRYKITEKSQAVAFWCDPISGHATLYWYRQILGQGPELLVQFQDESVVDDSQLPKDRFSAERLKGVDSTLKIQPAELGDSAMYLCASSSDRSNTEAFFGQGTRLTVV.

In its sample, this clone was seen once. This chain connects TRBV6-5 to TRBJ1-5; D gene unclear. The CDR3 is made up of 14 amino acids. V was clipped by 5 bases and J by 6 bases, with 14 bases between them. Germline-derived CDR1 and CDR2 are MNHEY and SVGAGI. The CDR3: CASSISVGSQPQHF. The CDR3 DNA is TGTGCCAGCAGTATCAGTGTTGGGAGTCAGCCCCAGCATTTT.

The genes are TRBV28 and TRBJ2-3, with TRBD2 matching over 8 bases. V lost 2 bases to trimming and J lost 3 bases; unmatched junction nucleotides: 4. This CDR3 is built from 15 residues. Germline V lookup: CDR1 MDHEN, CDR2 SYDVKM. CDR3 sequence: CASSLNSGKTDTQYF. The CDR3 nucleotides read TGTGCCAGCAGTTTAAATAGCGGGAAGACAGATACGCAGTATTTT.

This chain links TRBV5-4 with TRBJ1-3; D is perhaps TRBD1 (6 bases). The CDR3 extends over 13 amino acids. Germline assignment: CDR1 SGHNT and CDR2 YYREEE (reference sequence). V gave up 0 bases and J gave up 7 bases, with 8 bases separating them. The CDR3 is CASSLEQGNTIYF. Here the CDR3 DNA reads TGTGCCAGCAGCTTGGAGCAGGGGAACACCATATATTTT. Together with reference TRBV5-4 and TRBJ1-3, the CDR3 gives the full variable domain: ETGVTQSPTHLIKTRGQQVTLRCSSQSGHNTVSWYQQALGQGPQFIFQYYREEENGRGNFPPRFSGLQFPNYSSELNVNALELDDSALYLCASSLEQGNTIYFGEGSWLTVV.